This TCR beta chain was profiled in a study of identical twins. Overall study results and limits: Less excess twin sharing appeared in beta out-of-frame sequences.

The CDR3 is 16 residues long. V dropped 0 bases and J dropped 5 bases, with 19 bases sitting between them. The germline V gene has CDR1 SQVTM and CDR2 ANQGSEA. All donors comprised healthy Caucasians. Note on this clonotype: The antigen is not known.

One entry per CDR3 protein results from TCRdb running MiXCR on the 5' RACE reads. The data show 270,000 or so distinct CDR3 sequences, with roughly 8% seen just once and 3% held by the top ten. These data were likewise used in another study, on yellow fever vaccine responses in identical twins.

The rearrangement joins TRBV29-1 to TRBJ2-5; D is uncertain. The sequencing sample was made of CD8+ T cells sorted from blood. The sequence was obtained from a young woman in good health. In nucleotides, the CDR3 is TGCAGCGTTGAAGAGTTGGGGATCCTCTCGAGGGAGACCCAGTACTTC. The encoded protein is CSVEELGILSRETQYF.